This is a list of T cell receptor beta chains from one sample in a study of blood T cells in healthy people across ages. TCRdb reprocessed the 5' RACE reads via MiXCR and lists one record per CDR3 protein. Of approximately 360,000 distinct CDR3 sequences detected, over 45% appear once; the ten largest clones hold under 60%. Material for sequencing was blood. These receptors were obtained from a man aged 60-69 years in good health. CDR3s include the opening cysteine and the closing phenylalanine or tryptophan. The D gene is left open where the match is weak. Only some rows state a clone size, as once, few, many or a class for expanded clones.

>.|TRBV6-1|TRBD1|15|TRBJ2-7
CASSAQGAPSYEQYF
TGTGCCAGCAGCGCCCAGGGGGCCCCTTCCTACGAGCAGTACTTC
>.|TRBV27|TRBD1|15|TRBJ1-1
CASSAQGAGFTEAFF
TGTGCCAGCAGTGCACAGGGGGCTGGTTTCACTGAAGCTTTCTTT
>once|TRBV10-3|.|13|TRBJ2-7
CAASGADAYEQYF
TGTGCCGCCTCGGGAGCCGACGCCTACGAGCAGTACTTC
>.|TRBV7-2|.|14|TRBJ1-6
CASSLGRRDSPLHF
TGTGCCAGCAGCTTAGGGCGTCGGGATTCACCCCTCCACTTT
>once|TRBV4-3|.|15|TRBJ1-4
CASSQLATIDEKLFF
TGCGCCAGCAGCCAATTAGCGACAATAGATGAAAAACTGTTTTTT
>.|TRBV6-2/TRBV6-3|.|14|TRBJ2-1
CASSKLEGGNEQFF
TGTGCCAGCAGCAAGCTAGAGGGGGGCAATGAGCAGTTCTTC
>.|TRBV10-3|TRBD2|15|TRBJ2-5
CAISGLAGGPETQYF
TGTGCCATCAGTGGTCTAGCGGGAGGGCCCGAGACCCAGTACTTC
>.|TRBV15|TRBD1|16|TRBJ2-5
CATSSGSGQGKETQYF
TGTGCCACCAGCAGTGGCTCGGGACAGGGAAAAGAGACCCAGTACTTC
>.|TRBV20-1|TRBD1|15|TRBJ1-5
CSASAGTGVVQPQHF
TGCAGTGCTAGTGCCGGGACAGGGGTGGTTCAGCCCCAGCATTTT
>.|TRBV18|.|14|TRBJ1-6
CASSRDRQNSPLHF
TGTGCCAGCTCACGAGACAGGCAGAATTCACCCCTCCACTTT
>.|TRBV7-9|TRBD2|13|TRBJ2-5
CASSGPGGETQYF
TGTGCCAGCAGCGGCCCGGGGGGAGAGACCCAGTACTTC
>few|TRBV6-5|.|13|TRBJ1-2
CASSPRRNYGYTF
TGTGCCAGCAGCCCGAGGAGGAACTATGGCTACACCTTC